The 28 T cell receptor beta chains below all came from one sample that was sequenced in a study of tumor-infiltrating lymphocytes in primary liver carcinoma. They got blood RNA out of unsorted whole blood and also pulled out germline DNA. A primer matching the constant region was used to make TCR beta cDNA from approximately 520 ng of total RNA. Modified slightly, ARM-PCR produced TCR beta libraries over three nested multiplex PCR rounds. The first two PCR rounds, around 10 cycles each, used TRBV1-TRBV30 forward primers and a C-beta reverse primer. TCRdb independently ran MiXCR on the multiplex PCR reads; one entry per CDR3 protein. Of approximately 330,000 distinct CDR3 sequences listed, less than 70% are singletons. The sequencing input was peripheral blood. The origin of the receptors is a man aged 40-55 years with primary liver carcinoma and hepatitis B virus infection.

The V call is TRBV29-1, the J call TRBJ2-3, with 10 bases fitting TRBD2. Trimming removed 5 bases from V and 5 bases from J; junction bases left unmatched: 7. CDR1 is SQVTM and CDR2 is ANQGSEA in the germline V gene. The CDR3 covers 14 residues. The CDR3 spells CSVLLAGVVDTQYF. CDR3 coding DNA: TGCAGCGTTTTGCTAGCGGGAGTCGTAGATACGCAGTATTTT.

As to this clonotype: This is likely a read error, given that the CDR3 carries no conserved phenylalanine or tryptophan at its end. The CDR3 bases are TGTGCCAGCAGCTTAGCTCAGGGGAACACAGATACGCAGTATTTA. It codes for CASSLAQGNTDTQYL. This chain connects TRBV7-9 to TRBJ2-3; TRBD1 might be the D (6 bases). Germline CDR1 SEHNR, CDR2 FQNEAQ (reference sequence). The CDR3 extends over 15 amino acids. V gave up 0 bases and J gave up 2 bases, with 9 bases separating them.

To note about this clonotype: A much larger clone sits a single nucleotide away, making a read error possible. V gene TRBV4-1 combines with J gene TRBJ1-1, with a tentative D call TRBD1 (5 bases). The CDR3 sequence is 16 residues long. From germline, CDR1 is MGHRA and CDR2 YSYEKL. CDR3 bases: TGCGCCAGCAGCCAAGATGGGACGGTGTGGTACGCTGAAGCTCTCTTT. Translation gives CASSQDGTVWYAEALF.

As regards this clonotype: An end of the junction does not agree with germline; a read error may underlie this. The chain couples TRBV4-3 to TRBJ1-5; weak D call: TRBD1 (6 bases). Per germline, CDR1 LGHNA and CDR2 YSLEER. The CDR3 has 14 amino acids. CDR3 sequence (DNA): TGCGCCAGCAGCCAAGATGCGGGACATCAGTCCCAGCATTTT. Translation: CASSQDAGHQSQHF.

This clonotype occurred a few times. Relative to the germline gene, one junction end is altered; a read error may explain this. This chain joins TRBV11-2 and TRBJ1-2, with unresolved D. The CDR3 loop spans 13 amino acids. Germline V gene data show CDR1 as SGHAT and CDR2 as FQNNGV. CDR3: CASSLVPSYGHTF. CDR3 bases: TGTGCCAGCAGTTTAGTCCCGAGCTATGGCCACACCTTC.

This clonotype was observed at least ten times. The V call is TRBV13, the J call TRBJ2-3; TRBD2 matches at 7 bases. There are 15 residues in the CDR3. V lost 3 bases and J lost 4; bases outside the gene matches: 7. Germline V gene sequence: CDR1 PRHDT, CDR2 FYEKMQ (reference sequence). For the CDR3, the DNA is TGTGCCAGCAGCTTTGCCGCGGGAGCCCCAGATACGCAGTATTTT. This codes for CASSFAAGAPDTQYF.

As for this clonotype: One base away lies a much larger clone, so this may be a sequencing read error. This chain's CDR3 is CASSAAGAGYGYTF. CDR3 sequence (DNA): TGCGCCAGCAGCGCTGCAGGGGCTGGCTATGGCTACACCTTC. The rearrangement links TRBV5-1 to TRBJ1-2, with D perhaps matching TRBD1 (6 bases). CDR1 SGHRS and CDR2 YFSETQ come from the germline V gene. The CDR3 consists of 14 residues. V lost 4 bases, J lost 4 bases, and 14 bases lay in between.

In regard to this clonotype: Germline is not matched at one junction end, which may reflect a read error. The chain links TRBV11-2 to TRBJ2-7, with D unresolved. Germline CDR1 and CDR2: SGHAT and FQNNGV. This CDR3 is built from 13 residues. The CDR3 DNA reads TGTGCCAGCAGCTTTGTGAACACCCACGATCAGTACTTC. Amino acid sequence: CASSFVNTHDQYF.

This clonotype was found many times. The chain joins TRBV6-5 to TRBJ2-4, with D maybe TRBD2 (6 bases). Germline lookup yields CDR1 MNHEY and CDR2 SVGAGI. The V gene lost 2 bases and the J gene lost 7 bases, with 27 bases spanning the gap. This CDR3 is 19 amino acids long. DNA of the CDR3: TGTGCCAGCAGTTACCCGGACAACGGGTCGGGGACCCGGGGGAACATTCAGTACTTC. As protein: CASSYPDNGSGTRGNIQYF.

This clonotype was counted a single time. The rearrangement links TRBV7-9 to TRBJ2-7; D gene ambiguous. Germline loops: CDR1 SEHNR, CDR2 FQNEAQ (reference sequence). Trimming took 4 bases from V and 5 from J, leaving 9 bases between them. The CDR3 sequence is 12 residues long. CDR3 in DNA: TGTGCCAGCAGCTCCCTCATAGACGAGCAGTACTTC. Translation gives CASSSLIDEQYF.

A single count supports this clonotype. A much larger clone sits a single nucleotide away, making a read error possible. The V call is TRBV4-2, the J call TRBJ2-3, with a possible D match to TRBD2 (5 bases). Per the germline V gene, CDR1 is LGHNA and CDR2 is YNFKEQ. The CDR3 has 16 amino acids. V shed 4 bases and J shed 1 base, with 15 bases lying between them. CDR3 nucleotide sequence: TGTGCCAGCAGCCCCGGGTCAGCGGAGGGCACAGATACGCAGTATTTT. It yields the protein CASSPGSAEGTDTQYF.

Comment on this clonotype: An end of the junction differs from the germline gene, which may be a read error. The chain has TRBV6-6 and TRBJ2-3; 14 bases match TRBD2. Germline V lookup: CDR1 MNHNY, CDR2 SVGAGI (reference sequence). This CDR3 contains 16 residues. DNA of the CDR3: TGTGCCAGCCAAAAGGGACTAGCGGGAGTCTCAGATACGCCGTATTTT. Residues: CASQKGLAGVSDTPYF.

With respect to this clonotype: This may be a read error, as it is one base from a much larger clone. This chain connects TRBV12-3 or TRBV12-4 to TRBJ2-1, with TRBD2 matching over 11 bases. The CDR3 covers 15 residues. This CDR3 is CASSYSGRATNEHFF. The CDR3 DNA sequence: TGTGCCAGCAGTTATAGCGGGAGGGCCACCAATGAGCACTTCTTC.

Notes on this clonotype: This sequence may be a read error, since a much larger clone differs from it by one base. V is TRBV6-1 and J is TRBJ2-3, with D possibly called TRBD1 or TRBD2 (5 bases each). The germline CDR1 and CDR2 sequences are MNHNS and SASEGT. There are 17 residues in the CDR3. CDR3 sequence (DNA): TGTGCCAGCAGTGAAATGCTCCGGGACCCAAGGTGGAATACGAAGTATTTT. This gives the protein CASSEMLRDPRWNTKYF.

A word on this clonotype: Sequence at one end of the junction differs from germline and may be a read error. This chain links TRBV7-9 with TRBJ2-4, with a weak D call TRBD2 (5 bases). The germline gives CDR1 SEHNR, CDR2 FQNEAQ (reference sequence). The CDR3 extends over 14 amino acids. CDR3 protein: CTSSLYEGKNIQYF. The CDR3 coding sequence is TGTACCAGCAGCTTATACGAGGGCAAAAACATTCAGTACTTC.

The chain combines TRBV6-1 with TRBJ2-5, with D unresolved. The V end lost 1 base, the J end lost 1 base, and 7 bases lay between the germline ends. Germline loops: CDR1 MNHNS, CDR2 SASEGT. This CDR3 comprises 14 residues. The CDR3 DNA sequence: TGTGCCAGCAGTGAAGTAGGTCTCCAAGAGACCCAGTACTTC. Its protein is CASSEVGLQETQYF.

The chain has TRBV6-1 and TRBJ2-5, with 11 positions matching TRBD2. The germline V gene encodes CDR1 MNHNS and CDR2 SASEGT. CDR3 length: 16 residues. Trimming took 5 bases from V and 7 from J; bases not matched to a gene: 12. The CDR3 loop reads CASSRGLADLEGTQYF. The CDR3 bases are TGTGCCAGCAGTAGGGGACTAGCGGACCTCGAAGGGACCCAGTACTTC.

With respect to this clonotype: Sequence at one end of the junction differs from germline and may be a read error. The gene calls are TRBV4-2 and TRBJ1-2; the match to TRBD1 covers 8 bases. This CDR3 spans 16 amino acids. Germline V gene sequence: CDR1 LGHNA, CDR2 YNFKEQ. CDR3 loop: CASSRDRAGGGYGYTF. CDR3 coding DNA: TGTGCCAGTAGCCGAGATAGGGCAGGGGGCGGGTATGGCTACACCTTC.

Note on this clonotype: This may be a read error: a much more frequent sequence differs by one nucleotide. CDR3 in DNA: TGTGCCAGCAGTTACGGGGGTAGAACAGGGATGGCCTACGATCAGTACTTC. This translates into CASSYGGRTGMAYDQYF. The V call is TRBV6-6, the J call TRBJ2-7; perhaps TRBD1 as D (6 bases). Germline V gene sequence: CDR1 MNHNY, CDR2 SVGAGI (reference sequence). The CDR3 contains 17 residues.

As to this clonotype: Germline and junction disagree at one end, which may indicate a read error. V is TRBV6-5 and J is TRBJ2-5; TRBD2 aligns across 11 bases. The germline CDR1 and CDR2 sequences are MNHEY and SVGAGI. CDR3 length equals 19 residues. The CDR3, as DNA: TGTGCTAGCAGTTCGCTACGAACCCTAGCGGGAGGACCCCATGAGACCCAGTACTTC. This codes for CASSSLRTLAGGPHETQYF.

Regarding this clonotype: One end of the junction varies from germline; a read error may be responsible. In DNA, the CDR3 is TGTACCAGCAGTTTAGGGAACTCGAACACTGAAGCTTTCTTT. Residues: CTSSLGNSNTEAFF. This chain joins TRBV12-3 or TRBV12-4 and TRBJ1-1, with D hard to call. The CDR3 sequence is 14 residues long.

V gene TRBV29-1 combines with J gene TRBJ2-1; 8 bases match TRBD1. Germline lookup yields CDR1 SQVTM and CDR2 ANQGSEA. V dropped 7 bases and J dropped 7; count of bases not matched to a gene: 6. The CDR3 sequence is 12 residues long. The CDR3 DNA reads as TGCAGCGGTTCACAGGGGGTGAATGAGCAGTTCTTC. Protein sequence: CSGSQGVNEQFF.

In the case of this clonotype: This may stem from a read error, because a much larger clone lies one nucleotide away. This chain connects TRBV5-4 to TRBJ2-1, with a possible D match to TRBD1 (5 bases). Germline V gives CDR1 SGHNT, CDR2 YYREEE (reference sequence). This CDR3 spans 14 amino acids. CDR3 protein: CASSLGDRYNDQFF. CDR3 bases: TGTGCCAGCAGCTTGGGTGACAGATACAATGATCAGTTCTTC. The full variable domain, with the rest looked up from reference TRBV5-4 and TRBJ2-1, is ETGVTQSPTHLIKTRGQQVTLRCSSQSGHNTVSWYQQALGQGPQFIFQYYREEENGRGNFPPRFSGLQFPNYSSELNVNALELDDSALYLCASSLGDRYNDQFFGPGTRLTVL.

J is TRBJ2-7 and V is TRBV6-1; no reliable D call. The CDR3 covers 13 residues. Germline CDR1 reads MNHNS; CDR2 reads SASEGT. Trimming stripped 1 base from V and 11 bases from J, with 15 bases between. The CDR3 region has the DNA TGTGCCAGCAGTGAAGGGGCCAGCCAAGTTGAGTACTTC. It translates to CASSEGASQVEYF.

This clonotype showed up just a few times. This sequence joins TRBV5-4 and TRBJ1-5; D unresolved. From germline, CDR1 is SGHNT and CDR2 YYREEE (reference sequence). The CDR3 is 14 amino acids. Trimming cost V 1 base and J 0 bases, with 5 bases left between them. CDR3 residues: CASSLFGSNQPQHF. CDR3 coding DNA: TGTGCCAGCAGCTTGTTCGGTAGCAATCAGCCCCAGCATTTT.

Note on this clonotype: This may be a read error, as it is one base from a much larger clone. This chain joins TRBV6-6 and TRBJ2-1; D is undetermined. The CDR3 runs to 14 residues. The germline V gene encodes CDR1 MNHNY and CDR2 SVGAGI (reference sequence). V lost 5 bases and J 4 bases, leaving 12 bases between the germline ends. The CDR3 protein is CASSPRHGYNEQFF. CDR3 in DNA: TGTGCCAGCAGTCCACGACATGGATACAATGAGCAGTTCTTC.

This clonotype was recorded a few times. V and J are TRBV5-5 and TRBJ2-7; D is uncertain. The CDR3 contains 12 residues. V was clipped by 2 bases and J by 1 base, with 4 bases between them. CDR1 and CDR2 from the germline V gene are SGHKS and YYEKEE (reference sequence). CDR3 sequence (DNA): TGTGCCAGCAGCTTTGAGTCCTACGAGCAGTACTTC. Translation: CASSFESYEQYF. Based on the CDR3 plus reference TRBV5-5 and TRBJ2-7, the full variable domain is DAGVTQSPTHLIKTRGQQVTLRCSPISGHKSVSWYQQVLGQGPQFIFQYYEKEERGRGNFPDRFSARQFPNYSSELNVNALLLGDSALYLCASSFESYEQYFGPGTRLTVT.

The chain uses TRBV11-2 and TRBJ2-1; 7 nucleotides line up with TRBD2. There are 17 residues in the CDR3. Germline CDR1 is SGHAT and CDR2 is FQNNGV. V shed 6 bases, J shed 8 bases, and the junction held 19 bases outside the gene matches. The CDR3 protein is CASSLRDYPNEIDEQFF. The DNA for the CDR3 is TGTGCCAGCAGTTTACGGGACTACCCGAATGAGATCGATGAGCAGTTCTTC.